The 31 T cell receptor beta chains below come from one sample, sequenced in a study of blood T cell repertoires in COVID-19. Generated by immunoSEQ multiplex PCR, the TCRdb table keeps only in-frame clones and is missing some. The table lists 240,000 or so clones, about four fifths of them singletons. Sequences were obtained from peripheral blood. These receptors were collected from a woman of 80 years or more with acute or convalescent COVID-19.

This chain connects TRBV12-3 or TRBV12-4 to TRBJ1-5; D remains ambiguous. The CDR3 contains 12 residues. V was trimmed by 4 bases and J by 3 bases, leaving 4 bases between them. As DNA, the CDR3 is TGTGCCAGCAGTTCCTTCAATCAGCCCCAGCATTTT. Amino acids: CASSSFNQPQHF.

The J gene is TRBJ2-5, the V gene TRBV7-9; 13 bases map to TRBD2. In germline, CDR1 is SEHNR, CDR2 FQNEAQ (reference sequence). Trimming cost V 5 bases and J 5 bases; bases outside gene matches: 8. This CDR3 region has 16 residues. CDR3: CASSPRLAGGGETQYF. CDR3 DNA: TGTGCCAGCAGCCCCCGACTAGCGGGGGGTGGGGAGACCCAGTACTTC. The full variable domain, completed using reference TRBV7-9 and TRBJ2-5, is DTGVSQNPRHKITKRGQNVTFRCDPISEHNRLYWYRQTLGQGPEFLTYFQNEAQLEKSRLLSDRFSAERPKGSFSTLEIQRTEQGDSAMYLCASSPRLAGGGETQYFGPGTRLLVL.

The V and J genes are TRBV5-1 and TRBJ2-7, with D uncertain. The CDR3 loop spans 13 amino acids. Germline V gene data show CDR1 as SGHRS and CDR2 as YFSETQ. The V end was cut by 3 bases, the J end by 3 bases, with 10 bases between. CDR3 sequence: CASSYGSDYEQYF. The CDR3 DNA is TGCGCCAGCAGCTATGGCAGTGACTACGAGCAGTACTTC. Based on the CDR3 plus reference TRBV5-1 and TRBJ2-7, the full variable domain is KAGVTQTPRYLIKTRGQQVTLSCSPISGHRSVSWYQQTPGQGLQFLFEYFSETQRNKGNFPGRFSGRQFSNSRSEMNVSTLELGDSALYLCASSYGSDYEQYFGPGTRLTVT.

The chain is built from TRBV30 and TRBJ1-4, with TRBD1 identical over 7 bases. The germline gives CDR1 GTSNPN, CDR2 SVGIG (reference sequence). This CDR3 is built from 14 residues. V lost 2 bases, J lost 4 bases, and 4 bases stayed unmatched. DNA for the CDR3: TGTGCCTGGAGTAGGGGGACAGATAATGAAAAACTGTTTTTT. Protein product: CAWSRGTDNEKLFF.

This clone was picked up a small number of times. V is TRBV28 and J is TRBJ1-5; the D is unclear. Between the trimmed V and J ends, which lost 4 bases and 1 base, there was a span of 14 bases. The CDR3 totals 16 residues. Per the germline V gene, CDR1 is MDHEN and CDR2 is SYDVKM. The CDR3 DNA follows: TGTGCCAGCAGTTCTCCCCACCCCGGGAGCAATCAGCCCCAGCATTTT. This sequence encodes CASSSPHPGSNQPQHF.

The chain combines TRBV6-5 with TRBJ1-6, with 8 nucleotides matching TRBD1. Germline V gene data show CDR1 as MNHEY and CDR2 as SVGAGI. After removal of 7 bases from V and 10 bases from J, the junction contained 9 bases not matched to a gene. CDR3 length: 14 residues. CDR3 sequence reads: CASKGDRGGSPLHF. For the CDR3, the DNA is TGTGCCAGCAAAGGAGACAGGGGTGGGTCACCCCTCCACTTT.

V is TRBV5-1 and J is TRBJ1-4, with D possibly being TRBD1 (6 bases). The CDR3 loop spans 14 amino acids. Trimming cost V 4 bases and J 8 bases, with 15 bases left between them. From germline, CDR1 is SGHRS and CDR2 YFSETQ. CDR3 loop: CASSIQGRGEKLFF. The CDR3, as DNA: TGCGCCAGCAGCATACAGGGTAGGGGCGAAAAACTGTTTTTT.

The genes are TRBV18 and TRBJ1-3, with D perhaps TRBD1 (5 bases). The CDR3 is 14 residues long. V lost 6 bases to trimming and J lost 1 base, with 10 bases between them. The germline gives CDR1 KGHSH, CDR2 LQKENI. CDR3 DNA sequence: TGTGCCAGCTCGCTAGGGGTTTCTGGAAACACCATATATTTT. Protein: CASSLGVSGNTIYF.

The chain employs TRBV18 and TRBJ2-1, with 10 nucleotides matching TRBD1. From germline, CDR1 is KGHSH and CDR2 LQKENI. Losses at the gene ends were 2 bases for V and 7 bases for J; bases not matched to a gene: 8. The CDR3 has 16 residues. CDR3 in amino acids: CASSPTGTGAGNEQFF. CDR3 sequence (DNA): TGTGCCAGCTCACCAACCGGGACAGGGGCAGGGAATGAGCAGTTCTTC. Full variable domain (outside the CDR3, taken from reference TRBV18 and TRBJ2-1): NAGVMQNPRHLVRRRGQEARLRCSPMKGHSHVYWYRQLPEEGLKFMVYLQKENIIDESGMPKERFSAEFPKEGPSILRIQQVVRGDSAAYFCASSPTGTGAGNEQFFGPGTRLTVL.

This clone was seen only a few times. V gene TRBV2 combines with J gene TRBJ1-2, with 7 bases identical to TRBD1. After removal of 3 bases from V and 1 base from J, the junction contained 5 bases not matched to a gene. The CDR3 is made up of 15 amino acids. Per the germline V gene, CDR1 is SNHLY and CDR2 is FYNNEI. CDR3 coding DNA: TGTGCCAGCAGTGAGACAGGGAGGTTTAACTATGGCTACACCTTC. Translated: CASSETGRFNYGYTF. Combining the CDR3 with reference TRBV2 and TRBJ1-2 gives the whole variable domain EPEVTQTPSHQVTQMGQEVILRCVPISNHLYFYWYRQILGQKVEFLVSFYNNEISEKSEIFDDQFSVERPDGSNFTLKIRSTKLEDSAMYFCASSETGRFNYGYTFGSGTRLTVV.

The chain carries TRBV11-3 and TRBJ1-3, with a tentative D call TRBD1 (6 bases). The CDR3 has 14 amino acids. With 1 base removed from V and 4 bases from J, the gap between germline ends came to 8 bases. Germline CDR1 SGHNT, CDR2 YENEEA. The CDR3 is CASSLGTVGNTIYF. The DNA of the CDR3 is TGTGCCAGCAGCTTAGGGACAGTAGGAAACACCATATATTTT.

The chain carries TRBV9 and TRBJ1-3; 8 bases are shared with TRBD1. J was trimmed by 4 bases and V by 3 bases; bases with no gene match: 6. The length of the CDR3 is 15 residues. Germline values: CDR1 SGDLS, CDR2 YYNGEE. The CDR3 reads CASSAGGYYGNTIYF. CDR3 coding DNA: TGTGCCAGCAGCGCAGGGGGCTACTACGGAAACACCATATATTTT. The entire variable domain, with the rest obtained from reference TRBV9 and TRBJ1-3, is as follows: DSGVTQTPKHLITATGQRVTLRCSPRSGDLSVYWYQQSLDQGLQFLIQYYNGEERAKGNILERFSAQQFPDLHSELNLSSLELGDSALYFCASSAGGYYGNTIYFGEGSWLTVV.

This chain connects TRBV27 to TRBJ2-7; TRBD1 matches 10 bases. The CDR3 has 16 residues. Germline values: CDR1 MNHEY, CDR2 SMNVEV (reference sequence). Trimming took 3 bases from V and 3 from J; bases not matched to a gene: 8. The CDR3 sequence is CASSFGTGTGDYEQYF. The CDR3 DNA follows: TGTGCCAGCAGTTTCGGGACGGGGACAGGGGACTACGAGCAGTACTTC.

The V call is TRBV24-1, the J call TRBJ2-1, with D perhaps matching TRBD2 (5 bases). The V end was cut by 6 bases, the J end by 7 bases, with 12 bases between. The V gene's germline CDR1 is KGHDR and CDR2 SFDVKD. The CDR3 consists of 13 residues. CDR3 loop: CATSRETGNEQFF. The CDR3 DNA follows: TGTGCCACCAGTAGAGAGACGGGGAATGAGCAGTTCTTC.

The rearrangement uses TRBV7-8 and TRBJ1-5; D not resolved. The V gene lost 1 base and the J gene lost 1 base, with 8 bases spanning the gap. This CDR3 is 15 amino acids long. CDR1 and CDR2 from the germline V gene are SGHVS and FQNEAQ. This chain's CDR3 is CASSLGLVSNQPQHF. CDR3 DNA sequence: TGTGCCAGCAGCTTAGGTTTAGTCAGCAATCAGCCCCAGCATTTT.

This chain connects TRBV5-4 to TRBJ2-7; maybe TRBD2 (5 bases). Deletions cut 7 bases from V and 2 bases from J, with 13 bases between. The CDR3 totals 13 residues. Germline values: CDR1 SGHNT, CDR2 YYREEE (reference sequence). CDR3 residues: CASGSSGTYEQYF. CDR3 DNA sequence: TGTGCCAGCGGATCCTCCGGGACCTACGAGCAGTACTTC.

The chain couples TRBV19 to TRBJ2-2; tentatively, D is TRBD1 (5 bases). The CDR3 consists of 16 residues. The germline CDR1 and CDR2 sequences are LNHDA and SQIVND (reference sequence). The ends were cut back, 4 bases at V and 6 bases at J, with 18 bases in the middle. CDR3 nucleotide sequence: TGTGCCAGTAGTACAGGGTCTAGTGATGGGGCCGGGGAGCTGTTTTTT. Encoded protein: CASSTGSSDGAGELFF. The whole variable domain, remainder taken from reference TRBV19 and TRBJ2-2, is DGGITQSPKYLFRKEGQNVTLSCEQNLNHDAMYWYRQDPGQGLRLIYYSQIVNDFQKGDIAEGYSVSREKKESFPLTVTSAQKNPTAFYLCASSTGSSDGAGELFFGEGSRLTVL.

The J gene is TRBJ1-1, the V gene TRBV28; tentative D call: TRBD1 (5 bases). The ends were cut back, 1 base at V and 4 bases at J, with 7 bases in the middle. The length of the CDR3 is 13 residues. The germline gives CDR1 MDHEN, CDR2 SYDVKM. DNA for the CDR3: TGTGCCAGCAGTTTATCTGGGGCCACTGAAGCTTTCTTT. Its protein product is CASSLSGATEAFF.

J is TRBJ1-4 and V is TRBV3-1 (or the pseudogene TRBV3-2), with D unresolved. V was cut by 1 base and J by 8 bases, with 5 bases left in between. The CDR3 is 12 residues long. The V gene's germline CDR1 is LGHDT and CDR2 YNNKEL (reference sequence). CDR3 sequence: CASSQVREKLFF. DNA for the CDR3: TGTGCCAGCAGCCAAGTGAGGGAAAAACTGTTTTTT.

The chain has TRBV27 and TRBJ1-4; D gene ambiguous. The CDR3 is made up of 14 amino acids. Trimming took off 2 bases at V and 8 bases at J, with 12 bases between the two ends. Germline loops: CDR1 MNHEY, CDR2 SMNVEV (reference sequence). The CDR3 reads CASSLVPLREKLFF. DNA of the CDR3: TGTGCCAGCAGTTTAGTTCCCCTGAGGGAAAAACTGTTTTTT.

The chain is built from TRBV28 and TRBJ1-2; possible D gene TRBD1, 5 bases. This CDR3 is built from 13 residues. Deletions cut 6 bases from V and 4 bases from J, with 12 bases between. Germline lookup yields CDR1 MDHEN and CDR2 SYDVKM. The CDR3 bases are TGTGCCAGCAGACAAGACAGATCCTATGGCTACACCTTC. Translating it yields CASRQDRSYGYTF.

CDR3 sequence (DNA): TGTGCCAGCAGTTACACAGGTAACAGAAGAAGCTATGGCTACACCTTC. Encoded protein: CASSYTGNRRSYGYTF. The chain recombines TRBV6-2 or TRBV6-3 with TRBJ1-2, with D perhaps matching TRBD1 (5 bases). The length of the CDR3 is 16 residues. V gave up 2 bases and J gave up 4 bases, with 17 bases separating them. Germline CDR1 MNHEY, CDR2 SVGEGT.

The chain employs TRBV5-1 and TRBJ1-2; D might be TRBD1 (5 bases). V was cut by 0 bases and J by 0 bases, with 9 bases left in between. In germline, CDR1 is SGHRS, CDR2 YFSETQ. CDR3 size: 15 residues. The CDR3 here is CASSLEATANYGYTF. The CDR3 region has the DNA TGCGCCAGCAGCTTGGAAGCGACAGCTAACTATGGCTACACCTTC.

The chain joins TRBV28 to TRBJ2-7; D may be TRBD2 (5 bases). The V end lost 7 bases, the J end lost 2 bases, and 15 bases lay between the germline ends. CDR3 length: 14 amino acids. Germline loops: CDR1 MDHEN, CDR2 SYDVKM. CDR3 sequence reads: CASTPGVGAYEQYF. The DNA for the CDR3 is TGTGCCAGCACCCCCGGGGTTGGGGCCTACGAGCAGTACTTC.

The chain combines TRBV7-8 with TRBJ2-3; 7 bases line up with TRBD2. V gave up 1 base and J gave up 1 base; unmatched junction bases: 8. CDR1 is SGHVS and CDR2 is FQNEAQ in the germline V gene. CDR3 length: 17 residues. The CDR3 loop is CASSLEAGSRGTDTQYF. The CDR3 nucleotides are TGTGCCAGCAGCTTAGAAGCGGGGTCGCGGGGCACAGATACGCAGTATTTT.

The chain recombines TRBV10-3 with TRBJ1-1, with TRBD1 matching over 8 bases. The CDR3 loop spans 12 amino acids. The V gene end was trimmed by 10 bases and the J gene end by 5 bases; junction bases not matched to a gene: 6. Germline values: CDR1 ENHRY, CDR2 SYGVKD. CDR3 DNA sequence: TGTGCCACCGGACAGGGAGGGACTGAAGCTTTCTTT. Translated, it gives CATGQGGTEAFF.

The chain combines TRBV19 with TRBJ2-2, with 7 bases aligning to TRBD1. The V gene's germline CDR1 is LNHDA and CDR2 SQIVND (reference sequence). The junction had 7 bases not matched to a gene; V was cut back by 4 bases and J by 2 bases. The CDR3 is 16 residues long. This CDR3 reads CASSRQGLRNTGELFF. The CDR3 nucleotides read TGTGCCAGTAGTAGACAGGGTCTTCGTAACACCGGGGAGCTGTTTTTT.

This chain uses TRBV19 with TRBJ1-6; possibly TRBD1 for D (5 bases). In germline, CDR1 is LNHDA, CDR2 SQIVND (reference sequence). The CDR3 runs to 15 residues. V was pared by 7 bases and J by 5 bases, with 15 bases between. The CDR3 loop is CASITPGRDNSPLHF. CDR3 nucleotides: TGTGCCAGTATCACACCCGGCAGGGATAATTCACCCCTCCACTTT.

This rearrangement joins TRBV29-1 to TRBJ1-3; 8 bases match TRBD1. The CDR3 spans 13 residues. Germline CDR1 is SQVTM and CDR2 is ANQGSEA. Trimming cost V 6 bases and J 7 bases; bases outside gene matches: 8. CDR3 residues: CSVGGTGWNTIYF. The CDR3 DNA reads as TGCAGCGTGGGGGGGACAGGATGGAACACCATATATTTT.

J is TRBJ1-2 and V is TRBV3-1 (or the pseudogene TRBV3-2); 9 bases fit TRBD1. CDR1 and CDR2 from the germline V gene are LGHDT and YNNKEL (reference sequence). CDR3 length: 15 amino acids. Unmatched junction bases numbered 12, after V lost 5 bases and J lost 8 bases. The DNA for the CDR3 is TGTGCCAGCAGCTTGTCAGGGACAGGGATTCGAGGCTACACCTTC. It is translated as CASSLSGTGIRGYTF.

The V and J genes are TRBV18 and TRBJ2-5, with TRBD2 matching over 11 bases. Trimming took 2 bases from V and 3 from J; bases not matched to a gene: 5. The CDR3 has 16 amino acids. Germline CDR1 reads KGHSH; CDR2 reads LQKENI. The CDR3 DNA reads TGTGCCAGCTCACCAACTAGCGGGGGTCGAAAAGAGACCCAGTACTTC. This gives the protein CASSPTSGGRKETQYF.